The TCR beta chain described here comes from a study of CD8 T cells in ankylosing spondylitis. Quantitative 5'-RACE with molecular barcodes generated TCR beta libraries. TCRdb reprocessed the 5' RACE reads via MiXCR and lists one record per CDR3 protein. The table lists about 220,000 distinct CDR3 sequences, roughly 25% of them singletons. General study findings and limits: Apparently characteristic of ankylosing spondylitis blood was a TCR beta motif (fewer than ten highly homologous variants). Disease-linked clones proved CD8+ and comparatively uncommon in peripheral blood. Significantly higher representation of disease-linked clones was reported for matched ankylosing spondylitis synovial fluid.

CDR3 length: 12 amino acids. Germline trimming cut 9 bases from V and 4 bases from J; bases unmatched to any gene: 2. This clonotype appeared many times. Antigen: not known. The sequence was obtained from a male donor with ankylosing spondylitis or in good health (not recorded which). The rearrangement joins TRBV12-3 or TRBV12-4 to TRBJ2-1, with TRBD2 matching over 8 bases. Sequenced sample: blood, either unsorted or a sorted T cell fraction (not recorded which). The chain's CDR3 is CASSGGYNEQFF. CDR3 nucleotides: TGTGCCAGTTCGGGGGGGTACAATGAGCAGTTCTTC.